This T cell receptor beta chain was sequenced in a study of cytomegalovirus exposure and HLA in healthy donors. Study-wide points: In presence/absence analyses, roughly uniform sequencing depth across donors was assumed. A later analysis associated around 17,000 TCR beta sequences with HLA alleles at a 0.05 false discovery rate. It emerged from a later analysis that several of the most significant clusters appeared to be linked to common viral pathogens. Later analysis found that TCR beta chains associated with HLA were more clonally expanded than other, equally common chains.

In the case of this clone: Antigen: not known.

The PCR was carried out with 60 Vbeta primers and 13 Jbeta primers. The assay was immunoSEQ multiplex PCR, and TCRdb's table has in-frame clones only and misses some. The repertoire holds about 63,000 clones, with approximately 70% as singletons. The sample was PBMCs. The receptor comes from a man in his forties or fifties in good health and CMV-seronegative.

The chain's CDR3 is CASSSTATSTDTQYF. CDR3 nucleotides: TGTGCCAGCAGCAGCACAGCCACTAGCACAGATACGCAGTATTTT. The chain employs TRBV5-5 and TRBJ2-3; D is uncertain. V lost 4 bases and J lost 0, with 12 bases in between. Germline loops: CDR1 SGHKS, CDR2 YYEKEE (reference sequence). The CDR3 has 15 residues.